This TCR beta chain appears in the sequencing data of a study of blood T cells in healthy people across ages. General study findings and limits: As age increased, TCR beta diversity per million T cells fell in a roughly linear fashion. More naive CD4+ cells and higher diversity marked long-lived donors relative to aged donors.

This clonotype occurred many times. As yet, its antigen is unknown. The use of a sample-barcoded 5' primer and a J-beta primer mix characterized a second PCR of about 6 to 11 cycles. MiXCR, applied by TCRdb to the 5' RACE reads, yields one record per CDR3 protein. The sample has 1.5 million to 2 million distinct CDR3 sequences, 28% seen once. Samples each yielded at least 5 micrograms of total RNA. CDR3 length: 15 amino acids. The ends lost 4 bases at V and 3 bases at J; junction bases unmatched: 10. CDR1 is SGHRS, CDR2 YFSETQ, per germline. Input material: blood. The receptor was derived from a woman younger than 45 in good health. This chain links TRBV5-1 with TRBJ2-7; TRBD2 aligns across 7 bases. CDR3 coding DNA: TGCGCCAGCAGCCCGGGACTACTTACTCACTACGAGCAGTACTTC. It encodes CASSPGLLTHYEQYF.